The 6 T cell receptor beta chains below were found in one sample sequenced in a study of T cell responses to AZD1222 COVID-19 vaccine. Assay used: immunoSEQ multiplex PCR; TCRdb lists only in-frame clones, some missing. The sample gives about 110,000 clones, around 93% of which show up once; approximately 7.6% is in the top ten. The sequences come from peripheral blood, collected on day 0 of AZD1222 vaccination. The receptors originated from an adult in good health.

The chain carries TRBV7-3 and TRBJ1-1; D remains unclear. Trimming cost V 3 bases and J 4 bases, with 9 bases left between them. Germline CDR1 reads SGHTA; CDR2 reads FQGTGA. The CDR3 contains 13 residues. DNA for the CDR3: TGTGCCAGCAGCTTCAGTCGGAGCACTGAAGCTTTCTTT. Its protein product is CASSFSRSTEAFF.

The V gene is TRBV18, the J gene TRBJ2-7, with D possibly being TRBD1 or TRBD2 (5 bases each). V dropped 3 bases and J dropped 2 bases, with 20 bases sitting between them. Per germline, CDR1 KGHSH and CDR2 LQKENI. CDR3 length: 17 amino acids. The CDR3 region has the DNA TGTGCCAGCTCACCCCCGTCAGGTTCGAGGGGAACCTACGAGCAGTACTTC. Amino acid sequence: CASSPPSGSRGTYEQYF.

The CDR3 DNA reads as TGCAGCGCTGCCCCTTTCCTCGGAGCAGGGGGCTACACCTTC. Amino acids: CSAAPFLGAGGYTF. The rearrangement links TRBV29-1 to TRBJ1-2; maybe TRBD1 (5 bases). The germline gives CDR1 SQVTM, CDR2 ANQGSEA. The length of the CDR3 is 14 residues. The V and J ends lost 7 bases and 8 bases respectively, with 23 bases between them.

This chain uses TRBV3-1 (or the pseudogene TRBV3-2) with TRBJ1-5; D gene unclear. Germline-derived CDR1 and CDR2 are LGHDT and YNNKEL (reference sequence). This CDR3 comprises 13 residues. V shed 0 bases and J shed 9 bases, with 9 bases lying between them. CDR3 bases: TGTGCCAGCAGCCAAGACAGTGCGGGGCCCCAGCATTTT. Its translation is CASSQDSAGPQHF.

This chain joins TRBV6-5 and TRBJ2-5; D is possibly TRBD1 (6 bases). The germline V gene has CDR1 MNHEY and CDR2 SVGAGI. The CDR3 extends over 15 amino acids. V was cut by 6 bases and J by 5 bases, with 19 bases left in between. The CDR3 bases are TGTGCCAGCAGCCCAGGGGTTGGGGGCGGCGAGACCCAGTACTTC. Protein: CASSPGVGGGETQYF.

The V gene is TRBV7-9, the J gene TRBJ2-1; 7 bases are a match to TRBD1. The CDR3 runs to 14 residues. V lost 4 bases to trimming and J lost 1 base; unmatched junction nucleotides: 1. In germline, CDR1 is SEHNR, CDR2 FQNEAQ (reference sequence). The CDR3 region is CASSSGQSYNEQFF. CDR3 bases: TGTGCCAGCAGCTCGGGACAGTCCTACAATGAGCAGTTCTTC.